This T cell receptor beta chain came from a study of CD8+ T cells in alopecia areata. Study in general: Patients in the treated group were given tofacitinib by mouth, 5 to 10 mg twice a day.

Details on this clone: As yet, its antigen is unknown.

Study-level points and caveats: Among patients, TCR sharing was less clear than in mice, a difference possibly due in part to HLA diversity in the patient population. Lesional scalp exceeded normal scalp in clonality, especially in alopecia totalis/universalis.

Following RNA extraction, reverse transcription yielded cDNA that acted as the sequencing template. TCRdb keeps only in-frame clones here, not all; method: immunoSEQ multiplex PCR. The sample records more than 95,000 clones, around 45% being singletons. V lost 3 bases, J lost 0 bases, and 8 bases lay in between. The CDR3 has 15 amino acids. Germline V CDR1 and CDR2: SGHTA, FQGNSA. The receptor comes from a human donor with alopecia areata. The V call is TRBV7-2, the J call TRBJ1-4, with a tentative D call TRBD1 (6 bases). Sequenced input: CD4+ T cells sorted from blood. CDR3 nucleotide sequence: TGTGCCAGCAGCTTGACAGGCACAACTAATGAAAAACTGTTTTTT. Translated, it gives CASSLTGTTNEKLFF. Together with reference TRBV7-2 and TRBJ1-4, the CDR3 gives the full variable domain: GAGVSQSPSNKVTEKGKDVELRCDPISGHTALYWYRQSLGQGLEFLIYFQGNSAPDKSGLPSDRFSAERTGGSVSTLTIQRTQQEDSAVYLCASSLTGTTNEKLFFGSGTQLSVL.